These 14 T cell receptor beta chains were sequenced from one sample in a study of T cells in Graves' hyperthyroidism and ophthalmopathy. Amplified regions were TCR beta CDR3 sequences from RNA transcripts. In the first-round RT-PCR of the TCR CDR3, the HTBI primer set was used. Each CDR3 protein gets one entry after TCRdb re-called the multiplex PCR reads with MiXCR. The sample yields 350,000 to 400,000 distinct CDR3 sequences, about 19% seen once. Sequencing was done on a sample of blood. These receptors originate from a woman aged 18-29 years with Graves' hyperthyroidism.

This clonotype was recorded at least ten times. The V gene is TRBV4-1, the J gene TRBJ2-5, with TRBD2 matching over 16 bases. Germline lookup yields CDR1 MGHRA and CDR2 YSYEKL. This CDR3 has 16 amino acids. V lost 4 bases to trimming and J lost 9 bases; unmatched junction nucleotides: 8. CDR3 sequence: CASSRGTSGGARAQYF. CDR3 sequence (DNA): TGCGCCAGCAGCCGGGGGACTAGCGGGGGGGCTCGAGCCCAGTACTTC.

Ten or more counts support this clonotype. The genes are TRBV12-3 or TRBV12-4 and TRBJ1-1; 11 bases fit TRBD1. J gave up 4 bases and V 5 bases, and 6 bases lay outside the gene matches. The CDR3 contains 15 residues. The CDR3 sequence is CASSPGQGASTEAFF. CDR3 DNA sequence: TGTGCCAGCAGTCCCGGACAGGGGGCTAGCACTGAAGCTTTCTTT.

This clonotype came up many times. V gene TRBV14 combines with J gene TRBJ1-3; tentative D call: TRBD1 (5 bases). There are 13 residues in the CDR3. Trimming removed 3 bases from V and 9 bases from J, with 12 bases in between. CDR1 and CDR2 from the germline V gene are SGHDN and FVKESK. The CDR3 DNA reads as TGTGCCAGCAGCCAGGGGCTGCGCGGCACCATATATTTT. It is translated as CASSQGLRGTIYF.

In this sample, this clonotype turned up many times. J is TRBJ1-5 and V is TRBV15; 9 bases map to TRBD1. This CDR3 contains 14 residues. Germline V lookup: CDR1 LNHNV, CDR2 YYDKDF (reference sequence). J was trimmed by 7 bases and V by 4 bases; bases with no gene match: 5. CDR3 coding DNA: TGTGCCACCAGCAAGGACAGGGGCAGGCAGCCCCAGCATTTT. Amino acid sequence: CATSKDRGRQPQHF.

Ten or more counts support this clonotype. The chain is built from TRBV7-2 and TRBJ1-5, with 7 bases identical to TRBD1. The CDR3 is made up of 14 amino acids. The V and J ends lost 5 bases and 7 bases, in that order; junction bases with no gene match: 8. From germline, CDR1 is SGHTA and CDR2 FQGNSA. This chain's CDR3 is CASSVDRVGQPQHF. In DNA form, the CDR3 reads TGTGCCAGCAGCGTAGACAGGGTCGGACAGCCCCAGCATTTT.

This clonotype came up a few times. V gene TRBV12-3 or TRBV12-4 combines with J gene TRBJ1-6; no reliable D call. This CDR3 spans 14 amino acids. V was trimmed by 5 bases and J by 5 bases, leaving 10 bases between them. CDR3 in DNA: TGTGCCAGCAGTCAAGGACGGAATAATTCACCCCTCCACTTT. Translated: CASSQGRNNSPLHF.

The chain uses TRBV12-3 or TRBV12-4 and TRBJ1-2; D is uncertain. The V end was cut by 2 bases, the J end by 3 bases, with 4 bases between. The CDR3 totals 12 residues. The CDR3, as DNA: TGTGCCAGCAGTTTACCCTACTATGGCTACACCTTC. Its translation is CASSLPYYGYTF.

This clonotype showed up many times. The genes are TRBV15 and TRBJ2-2; D could derive from TRBD1 or TRBD2 (5 bases each). Trimming pared 5 bases from V and 1 base from J, leaving 17 bases between. This CDR3 spans 17 amino acids. Germline assignment: CDR1 LNHNV and CDR2 YYDKDF (reference sequence). This CDR3 is CATSFGTPGENTGELFF. The CDR3, as DNA: TGTGCCACCAGCTTTGGGACGCCTGGGGAGAACACCGGGGAGCTGTTTTTT.

This clonotype was observed many times. The genes are TRBV6-1 and TRBJ1-3; D is possibly TRBD1 (5 bases). Germline lookup yields CDR1 MNHNS and CDR2 SASEGT. Trimming cost V 6 bases and J 4 bases, with 19 bases left between them. CDR3 length: 16 residues. CDR3 sequence: CASSHYQRGQGNTIYF. The CDR3 DNA sequence: TGTGCCAGCAGCCACTACCAACGGGGCCAGGGAAACACCATATATTTT.

This clonotype was observed at least ten times. The chain uses TRBV28 and TRBJ1-1; D might be TRBD1 (6 bases). Trimming took off 6 bases at V and 3 bases at J, with 17 bases between the two ends. In germline, CDR1 is MDHEN, CDR2 SYDVKM. The CDR3 is made up of 15 amino acids. CDR3: CASSYPGRGDTEAFF. The CDR3 DNA reads as TGTGCCAGCAGCTACCCGGGGAGGGGGGACACTGAAGCTTTCTTT. Full variable domain (remainder filled in from reference TRBV28 and TRBJ1-1): DVKVTQSSRYLVKRTGEKVFLECVQDMDHENMFWYRQDPGLGLRLIYFSYDVKMKEKGDIPEGYSVSREKKERFSLILESASTNQTSMYLCASSYPGRGDTEAFFGQGTRLTVV.

This clonotype came up many times. The V gene is TRBV6-5, the J gene TRBJ2-6; D gene unclear. Germline CDR1 MNHEY, CDR2 SVGAGI. Trimming left V 5 bases short and J 0 bases short, with 8 bases between. The length of the CDR3 is 15 residues. CDR3 residues: CASSPIVSGANVLTF. The CDR3 DNA sequence: TGTGCCAGCAGTCCCATTGTCTCTGGGGCCAACGTCCTGACTTTC.

This clonotype was counted ten times or more. The chain recombines TRBV7-2 with TRBJ1-1; the D is unclear. The CDR3 runs to 14 residues. Trimming cost V 0 bases and J 0 bases, with 5 bases left between them. CDR1 SGHTA and CDR2 FQGNSA come from the germline V gene. This CDR3 reads CASSLAPMNTEAFF. The CDR3 bases are TGTGCCAGCAGCTTAGCCCCAATGAACACTGAAGCTTTCTTT.

This clonotype has just one count. This chain joins TRBV7-8 and TRBJ2-7; 8 nucleotides match TRBD1. V lost 0 bases and J lost 6; bases outside the gene matches: 7. Germline CDR1 and CDR2: SGHVS and FQNEAQ. The CDR3 loop spans 15 amino acids. The CDR3 coding sequence is TGTGCCAGCAGCTTAGCGGGACAGGACAAAAGCGAGCAGTACTTC. It is translated as CASSLAGQDKSEQYF. Looking up the rest from reference TRBV7-8 and TRBJ2-7 gives the full variable domain: GAGVSQSPRYKVAKRGQDVALRCDPISGHVSLFWYQQALGQGPEFLTYFQNEAQLDKSGLPSDRFFAERPEGSVSTLKIQRTQQEDSAVYLCASSLAGQDKSEQYFGPGTRLTVT.

This clonotype appeared many times. The chain combines TRBV3-1 with TRBJ2-6; 11 nucleotides line up with TRBD1. CDR1 LGHDT and CDR2 YNNKEL come from the germline V gene (reference sequence). Trimming at V came to 1 base and at J to 4 bases, leaving 3 bases not matched to a gene. The CDR3 is 17 amino acids. The CDR3 DNA reads TGTGCCAGCAGCCAAGGGACAGGGGGCGACGGGGCCAACGTCCTGACTTTC. Protein sequence: CASSQGTGGDGANVLTF. Together with reference TRBV3-1 and TRBJ2-6, the CDR3 gives the full variable domain: DTAVSQTPKYLVTQMGNDKSIKCEQNLGHDTMYWYKQDSKKFLKIMFSYNNKELIINETVPNRFSPKSPDKAHLNLHINSLELGDSAVYFCASSQGTGGDGANVLTFGAGSRLTVL.